A selection of T cell receptor beta chains follows, all from one sample in a study of T cell responses to AZD1222 COVID-19 vaccine. Profiling relied on immunoSEQ multiplex PCR, and the TCRdb table lists in-frame clones only, not all of them. The sample shows around 180,000 clones, around 94% of them seen only once. The material sequenced was peripheral blood, taken 28 days after the second AZD1222 dose. The receptors were gathered from an adult who received the AZD1222 COVID-19 vaccine. The CDR3 runs from the conserved cysteine through the conserved F or W. D genes are given only for firm matches. Not every row has a clone size; where given, it reads once, few, many or a size class.

clone size: NA; J gene: TRBJ1-2; V gene: TRBV10-3; D gene: NA; CDR3 DNA: TGTGCCATCAGTGACGCCGGATATGGGGGTACTAGGTATGGCTACACCTTC; CDR3 protein: CAISDAGYGGTRYGYTF
clone size: NA; J gene: TRBJ1-1; V gene: TRBV9; D gene: NA; CDR3 DNA: TGTGCCAGCAGCGTAGAACGGGGAAATGCTGAAGCTTTCTTT; CDR3 protein: CASSVERGNAEAFF
clone size: NA; J gene: TRBJ2-1; V gene: TRBV4-1; D gene: TRBD2; CDR3 DNA: TGCGCCAGCAGCGTGGGAGGGACCTACAATGAGCAGTTCTTC; CDR3 protein: CASSVGGTYNEQFF
clone size: NA; J gene: TRBJ1-2; V gene: TRBV28; D gene: NA; CDR3 DNA: TGTGCCAGCAGTTTTTCGTCCCGACAGAGGTATGGCTACACCTTC; CDR3 protein: CASSFSSRQRYGYTF
clone size: NA; J gene: TRBJ2-1; V gene: TRBV6-6; D gene: TRBD2; CDR3 DNA: TGTGCCAGCAGTTACTCGGGTAGCGGGAGGGCCGGAGAGCAGTTCTTC; CDR3 protein: CASSYSGSGRAGEQFF
clone size: NA; J gene: TRBJ2-7; V gene: TRBV19; D gene: NA; CDR3 DNA: TGTGCCAGTAGTTCGGTCCCACTGTCGAGCGAGCAGTACTTC; CDR3 protein: CASSSVPLSSEQYF
clone size: NA; J gene: TRBJ1-2; V gene: TRBV3-1/TRBV3-2; D gene: NA; CDR3 DNA: TGTGCCAGCAGCTCGCAAGGGTTATCAGGCTACACCTTC; CDR3 protein: CASSSQGLSGYTF
clone size: NA; J gene: TRBJ1-3; V gene: TRBV5-1; D gene: NA; CDR3 DNA: TGCGCCAGCAGCTTGGTAGGACAGATCTCTGGAAACACCATATATTTT; CDR3 protein: CASSLVGQISGNTIYF
clone size: once; J gene: TRBJ2-1; V gene: TRBV2; D gene: TRBD1; CDR3 DNA: TGTGCCAGCACCGAAACAGGGGTTTCCTCCTACAATGAGCAGTTCTTC; CDR3 protein: CASTETGVSSYNEQFF
clone size: NA; J gene: TRBJ1-6; V gene: TRBV14; D gene: NA; CDR3 DNA: TGTGCCAGCAGTAACATTAATTCACCCCTCCACTTT; CDR3 protein: CASSNINSPLHF
clone size: NA; J gene: TRBJ1-2; V gene: TRBV5-6; D gene: NA; CDR3 DNA: TGTGCCAGCAGCTTGGTGCCCAACTATGGCTACACCTTC; CDR3 protein: CASSLVPNYGYTF
clone size: NA; J gene: TRBJ2-4; V gene: TRBV19; D gene: NA; CDR3 DNA: TGTGCCAGTAGTCCAGAGACAGTAATAGGAAACATTCAGTACTTC; CDR3 protein: CASSPETVIGNIQYF
clone size: NA; J gene: TRBJ2-5; V gene: TRBV6-4; D gene: TRBD1; CDR3 DNA: TGTGCCAGCAGGCCCAGACAGGGGGCTCGTGAGACCCAGTACTTC; CDR3 protein: CASRPRQGARETQYF
clone size: NA; J gene: TRBJ2-3; V gene: TRBV5-1; D gene: NA; CDR3 DNA: TGCGCCAGCAGCTTGACCTCTAGCACAGATACGCAGTATTTT; CDR3 protein: CASSLTSSTDTQYF
clone size: NA; J gene: TRBJ2-4; V gene: TRBV30; D gene: NA; CDR3 DNA: TGTGCATCAGACACGGGCAACATTCAGTACTTC; CDR3 protein: CASDTGNIQYF
clone size: once; J gene: TRBJ2-3; V gene: TRBV6-1; D gene: TRBD2; CDR3 DNA: TGTGCCAGCAGTGAAGCGCGGGGGGGCATAGATACGCAGTATTTT; CDR3 protein: CASSEARGGIDTQYF
clone size: NA; J gene: TRBJ1-1; V gene: TRBV5-1; D gene: TRBD1; CDR3 DNA: TGCGCCAGCACACCCACCCCCCGACAGGGGGCTTCTGAAGCTTTCTTT; CDR3 protein: CASTPTPRQGASEAFF
clone size: NA; J gene: TRBJ2-1; V gene: TRBV30; D gene: NA; CDR3 DNA: TGTGCCCGGGGGCCAGGGTTTAGAGGAAACAATGAGCAGTTCTTC; CDR3 protein: CARGPGFRGNNEQFF
clone size: few; J gene: TRBJ1-5; V gene: TRBV7-2; D gene: NA; CDR3 DNA: TGTGCCAGCAGCTGGCAGGGCAATCAGCCCCAGCATTTT; CDR3 protein: CASSWQGNQPQHF
clone size: NA; J gene: TRBJ1-2; V gene: TRBV5-8; D gene: NA; CDR3 DNA: TGTGCCAGCAGCGGTGGAGTTAACTATGGCTACACCTTC; CDR3 protein: CASSGGVNYGYTF
clone size: few; J gene: TRBJ2-2; V gene: TRBV19; D gene: TRBD1; CDR3 DNA: TGTGCCAGTAGTACGGGGACAGTGAACACCGGGGAGCTGTTTTTT; CDR3 protein: CASSTGTVNTGELFF
clone size: NA; J gene: TRBJ1-1; V gene: TRBV11-1; D gene: NA; CDR3 DNA: TGTGCCAGCAGCTTACCAGGCAGTTTCATGAACACTGAAGCTTTCTTT; CDR3 protein: CASSLPGSFMNTEAFF
clone size: NA; J gene: TRBJ1-1; V gene: TRBV5-5; D gene: TRBD1; CDR3 DNA: TGTGCCAGCAGCCCAGGGACAGGGGTAACTGAAGCTTTCTTT; CDR3 protein: CASSPGTGVTEAFF
clone size: few; J gene: TRBJ1-1; V gene: TRBV7-9; D gene: NA; CDR3 DNA: TGTGCCAGCAGATACGAACCGAACACTGAAGCTTTCTTT; CDR3 protein: CASRYEPNTEAFF
clone size: NA; J gene: TRBJ2-7; V gene: TRBV28; D gene: NA; CDR3 DNA: TGTGCCAGCAGTTTGTTAGAGTCGGGGCGCCAGTACTTC; CDR3 protein: CASSLLESGRQYF
clone size: NA; J gene: TRBJ1-1; V gene: TRBV19; D gene: TRBD1; CDR3 DNA: TGTGCCAGTAGTGTAACAGGGGGCTTGAACACTGAAGCTTTCTTT; CDR3 protein: CASSVTGGLNTEAFF
clone size: NA; J gene: TRBJ2-2; V gene: TRBV7-6; D gene: NA; CDR3 DNA: TGTGCCAGCAGCTTGGGTCAGGGGAAGATCGGGGAGCTGTTTTTT; CDR3 protein: CASSLGQGKIGELFF
clone size: NA; J gene: TRBJ2-5; V gene: TRBV18; D gene: NA; CDR3 DNA: TGTGCCAGCTCACCATCGGGATACCAAGAGACCCAGTACTTC; CDR3 protein: CASSPSGYQETQYF
clone size: NA; J gene: TRBJ1-1; V gene: TRBV6-5; D gene: NA; CDR3 DNA: TGTGCCAGCAGTCCGAGACAGGCCTTTGAAGCTTTCTTT; CDR3 protein: CASSPRQAFEAFF
clone size: NA; J gene: TRBJ2-5; V gene: TRBV6-5; D gene: NA; CDR3 DNA: TGTGCCAGCAGGCCAGGGGGGCAAGAGACCCAGTACTTC; CDR3 protein: CASRPGGQETQYF
clone size: few; J gene: TRBJ1-1; V gene: TRBV7-2; D gene: NA; CDR3 DNA: TGTGCCAGCAGCCCTTCGAACACTGAAGCTTTCTTT; CDR3 protein: CASSPSNTEAFF
clone size: NA; J gene: TRBJ2-3; V gene: TRBV5-1; D gene: TRBD2; CDR3 DNA: TGCGCCAGCAGCCCAACTAGCGGGGGGGAACGAAATACGCAGTATTTT; CDR3 protein: CASSPTSGGERNTQYF
clone size: NA; J gene: TRBJ1-2; V gene: TRBV27; D gene: NA; CDR3 DNA: TGTGCCAGCAGTTTATCCCCAAGAACAGTCTATGGCTACACCTTC; CDR3 protein: CASSLSPRTVYGYTF
clone size: once; J gene: TRBJ1-1; V gene: TRBV21-1; D gene: NA; CDR3 DNA: TGTGCCAGCAGCTCTGAGCGTAATACGGGACAGGGGAGTAAGGACACTGAAGCTTTCTTT; CDR3 protein: CASSSERNTGQGSKDTEAFF
clone size: NA; J gene: TRBJ2-1; V gene: TRBV5-1; D gene: NA; CDR3 DNA: TGCGCCAGCAGCTTGGAGCCAGGGTTGTACAATGAGCAGTTCTTC; CDR3 protein: CASSLEPGLYNEQFF
clone size: NA; J gene: TRBJ1-6; V gene: TRBV3-1/TRBV3-2; D gene: NA; CDR3 DNA: TGTGCCAGCAGCCAAGATACAGGCATCTGGTCACCCCTCCACTTT; CDR3 protein: CASSQDTGIWSPLHF
clone size: once; J gene: TRBJ1-3; V gene: TRBV19; D gene: NA; CDR3 DNA: TGTGCCAGTTCCCCCGAGACCGGGTTGGGAAACACCATATATTTT; CDR3 protein: CASSPETGLGNTIYF
clone size: once; J gene: TRBJ2-7; V gene: TRBV5-4; D gene: NA; CDR3 DNA: TGTGCCAGCAGCTGGGACCGCGGGAAGCAGTACTTC; CDR3 protein: CASSWDRGKQYF
clone size: NA; J gene: TRBJ2-5; V gene: TRBV2; D gene: NA; CDR3 DNA: TGTGCCAGCGACGGTCCCCAAGAGACCCAGTACTTC; CDR3 protein: CASDGPQETQYF
clone size: NA; J gene: TRBJ2-1; V gene: TRBV7-2; D gene: NA; CDR3 DNA: TGTGCCAGCAGCAGGCGGACAGAAACCTACAATGAGCAGTTCTTC; CDR3 protein: CASSRRTETYNEQFF
clone size: NA; J gene: TRBJ2-7; V gene: TRBV28; D gene: TRBD2; CDR3 DNA: TGTGCCAGCAATAGCGGGAATTACTACGAGCAGTACTTC; CDR3 protein: CASNSGNYYEQYF
clone size: few; J gene: TRBJ1-5; V gene: TRBV2; D gene: NA; CDR3 DNA: TGTGCTTCGAGAGGGCAGACACGCAATCAGCCCCAGCATTTT; CDR3 protein: CASRGQTRNQPQHF
clone size: NA; J gene: TRBJ2-5; V gene: TRBV2; D gene: NA; CDR3 DNA: TGTGCCAGCACCCCCTCCCCGAACGCGGGGACCCAGTACTTC; CDR3 protein: CASTPSPNAGTQYF